Listed here are 10 T cell receptor beta chains from one sample, sequenced in a study of blood T cell repertoires in COVID-19. Libraries were prepared by immunoSEQ multiplex PCR; TCRdb keeps only in-frame clonotypes and omits some of them. The data show 280,000 or so clones, 85% seen once. The specimen was PBMCs or T cells enriched from blood (not recorded which). These receptors were taken from a woman in her fifties or sixties who had recovered from COVID-19.

The chain uses TRBV25-1 and TRBJ1-2; 8 nucleotides align to TRBD1. The CDR3 sequence is 13 residues long. Per the germline V gene, CDR1 is MGHDK and CDR2 is SYGVNS. Trimming removed 4 bases from V and 7 bases from J; junction bases left unmatched: 5. CDR3 DNA sequence: TGTGCCAGCAGTGCACGGACAGGGTCTGGCTACACCTTC. Its protein is CASSARTGSGYTF.

The V and J genes are TRBV2 and TRBJ1-1, with D possibly TRBD1 on 5 matching bases. The CDR3 has 13 amino acids. The V end was cut by 6 bases, the J end by 4 bases, with 12 bases between. Germline V CDR1 and CDR2: SNHLY, FYNNEI. CDR3 residues: CASRRTGFTEAFF. Here the CDR3 DNA reads TGTGCCAGCAGAAGAACAGGATTCACTGAAGCTTTCTTT.

The chain uses TRBV5-1 and TRBJ2-2, with TRBD2 matching 11 bases. V lost 1 base to trimming and J lost 5 bases; unmatched junction nucleotides: 10. Germline CDR1 and CDR2: SGHRS and YFSETQ. The CDR3 has 18 residues. The CDR3 DNA sequence: TGCGCCAGCAGCTTGTTCCAACGGACTAGCGGGCTTACCGGGGAGCTGTTTTTT. This encodes CASSLFQRTSGLTGELFF.

The chain joins TRBV19 to TRBJ1-5, with D maybe TRBD1 (6 bases). Trimming pared 3 bases from V and 4 bases from J, leaving 7 bases between. The CDR3 spans 13 residues. Germline V lookup: CDR1 LNHDA, CDR2 SQIVND (reference sequence). As DNA, the CDR3 is TGTGCCAGTAGTATGCAGGGGAATCAGCCCCAGCATTTT. Its protein is CASSMQGNQPQHF.

The J gene is TRBJ1-1, the V gene TRBV4-2; D might be TRBD1 (5 bases). The CDR3 is made up of 14 amino acids. Germline CDR1 is LGHNA and CDR2 is YNFKEQ. Trimming removed 4 bases from V and 2 bases from J, with 11 bases in between. The CDR3 here is CASSPFTGNTEAFF. The CDR3 nucleotides are TGTGCCAGCAGCCCATTTACAGGTAACACTGAAGCTTTCTTT.

This clone was observed a single time. J is TRBJ1-6 and V is TRBV12-3 or TRBV12-4; D might be TRBD1 (5 bases). The CDR3 has 13 amino acids. V lost 5 bases and J 7 bases, leaving 9 bases between the germline ends. CDR3: CASSNQGNSPLHF. The CDR3 DNA sequence: TGTGCCAGCAGTAACCAGGGAAATTCACCCCTCCACTTT.

This sequence joins TRBV30 and TRBJ1-6; D gene unclear. The CDR3 covers 12 residues. Germline CDR1 GTSNPN, CDR2 SVGIG (reference sequence). The V end was cut by 1 base, the J end by 8 bases, with 6 bases between. CDR3: CAWSAVYSPLHF. CDR3 nucleotide sequence: TGTGCCTGGAGTGCGGTTTATTCACCCCTCCACTTT.

This chain connects TRBV27 to TRBJ2-2; perhaps TRBD1 as D (6 bases). The CDR3 contains 16 residues. Germline lookup yields CDR1 MNHEY and CDR2 SMNVEV (reference sequence). V was trimmed by 5 bases and J by 2 bases, leaving 15 bases between them. In DNA, the CDR3 is TGTGCCAGCAGTATACAGGGTGTTTTTAACACCGGGGAGCTGTTTTTT. Protein sequence: CASSIQGVFNTGELFF.

The rearrangement uses TRBV30 and TRBJ1-6; D is uncertain. Germline loops: CDR1 GTSNPN, CDR2 SVGIG (reference sequence). This CDR3 is 14 amino acids long. The V and J ends lost 1 base and 7 bases respectively, with 11 bases between them. CDR3 DNA: TGTGCCTGGAGTGCCGGGAGAGAAAATTCACCCCTCCACTTT. Translation gives CAWSAGRENSPLHF.

This chain links TRBV25-1 with TRBJ1-6; tentative D call: TRBD1 (5 bases). V was trimmed by 1 base and J by 1 base, leaving 11 bases between them. There are 17 residues in the CDR3. Per the germline V gene, CDR1 is MGHDK and CDR2 is SYGVNS. CDR3 nucleotides: TGTGCCAGCAGTGAATCGGGCAGGGCTTCCTATAATTCACCCCTCCACTTT. Translation gives CASSESGRASYNSPLHF.